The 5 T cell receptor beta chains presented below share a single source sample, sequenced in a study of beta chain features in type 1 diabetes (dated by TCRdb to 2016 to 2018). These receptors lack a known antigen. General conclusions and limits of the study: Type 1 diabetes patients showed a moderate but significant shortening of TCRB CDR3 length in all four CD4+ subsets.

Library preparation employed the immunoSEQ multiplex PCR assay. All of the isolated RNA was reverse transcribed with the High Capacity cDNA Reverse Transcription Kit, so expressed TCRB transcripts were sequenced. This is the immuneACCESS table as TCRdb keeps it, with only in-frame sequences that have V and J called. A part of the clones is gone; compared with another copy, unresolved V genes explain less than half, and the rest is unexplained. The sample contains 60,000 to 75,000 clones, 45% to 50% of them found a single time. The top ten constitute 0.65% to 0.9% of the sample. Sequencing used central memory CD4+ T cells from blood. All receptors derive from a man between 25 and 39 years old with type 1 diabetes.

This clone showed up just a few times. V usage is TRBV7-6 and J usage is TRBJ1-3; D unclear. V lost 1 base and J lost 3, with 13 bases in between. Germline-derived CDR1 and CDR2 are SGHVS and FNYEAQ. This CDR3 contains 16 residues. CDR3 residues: CASSLEIGGNGNTIYF. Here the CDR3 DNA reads TGTGCCAGCAGCTTAGAGATAGGAGGGAATGGAAACACCATATATTTT.

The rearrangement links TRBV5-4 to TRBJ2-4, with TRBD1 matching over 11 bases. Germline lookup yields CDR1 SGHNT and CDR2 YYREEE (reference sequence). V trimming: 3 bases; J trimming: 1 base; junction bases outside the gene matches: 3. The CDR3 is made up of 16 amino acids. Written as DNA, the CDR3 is TGTGCCAGCAGCTGGACAGGGGGCGCGGCCAAAAACATTCAGTACTTC. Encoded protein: CASSWTGGAAKNIQYF.

In nucleotides, the CDR3 is TGTGCCAGCAGCTTAGGCGGGAGCGCAGATACGCAGTATTTT. This encodes CASSLGGSADTQYF. This chain joins TRBV7-9 and TRBJ2-3, with 7 bases aligning to TRBD2. The CDR3 is made up of 14 amino acids. Trimming at V came to 1 base and at J to 4 bases, leaving 2 bases not matched to a gene. CDR1 is SEHNR, CDR2 FQNEAQ, per germline (reference sequence).

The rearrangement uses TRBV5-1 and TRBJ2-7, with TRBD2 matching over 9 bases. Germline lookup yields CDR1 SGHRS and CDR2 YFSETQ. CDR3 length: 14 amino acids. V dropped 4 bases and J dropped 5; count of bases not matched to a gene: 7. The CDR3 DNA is TGCGCCAGCAGCCGCGGGGGGGCAAGAGACGAGCAGTACTTC. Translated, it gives CASSRGGARDEQYF.

In DNA, the CDR3 is TGTGCCAGCAGTTGGACAGGGGGGGACTACACCGGGGAGCTGTTTTTT. Residues: CASSWTGGDYTGELFF. V gene TRBV27 combines with J gene TRBJ2-2, with 10 nucleotides matching TRBD1. The CDR3 covers 16 residues. Trimming cost V 4 bases and J 3 bases; bases outside gene matches: 5. Germline CDR1 reads MNHEY; CDR2 reads SMNVEV (reference sequence).